The 11 T cell receptor beta chains presented below share a single source sample, sequenced in a study of blood T cell repertoires in COVID-19 (TCRdb year 2020). The library was generated by the immunoSEQ multiplex PCR assay. TCRdb re-hosts the immuneACCESS table, in-frame sequences only. Its copies lack some clones; in the studies checked, an unresolved V gene accounts for under half of them, and the cause for the rest is not known. The sample table lists about 190,000 clones, 90% of them with a count of one. The top ten constitute approximately 0.64% of the sample. Material: peripheral blood. Source of these receptors: a man in his fifties with acute or convalescent COVID-19.

The genes are TRBV6-5 and TRBJ2-3, with a possible D match to TRBD2 (7 bases). V dropped 10 bases and J dropped 0 bases, with 17 bases sitting between them. The length of the CDR3 is 15 residues. The germline V gene encodes CDR1 MNHEY and CDR2 SVGAGI. CDR3 in DNA: TGTGCCACCCGTTGGGGGGGGCAGAGCACAGATACGCAGTATTTT. It encodes CATRWGGQSTDTQYF.

V is TRBV18 and J is TRBJ2-1; possibly TRBD1 for D (5 bases). Germline V gene sequence: CDR1 KGHSH, CDR2 LQKENI. The CDR3 is 15 amino acids. V was pared by 4 bases and J by 7 bases, with 17 bases between. The CDR3 coding sequence is TGTGCCAGCTCACTAGGGGCAAACCGTTTGAATGAGCAGTTCTTC. Protein: CASSLGANRLNEQFF.

The rearrangement links TRBV23-1 to TRBJ1-2; unclear D gene. TRBV23-1 is classed as an ORF, of uncertain function. Trimming took 3 bases from V and 7 from J, leaving 15 bases between them. This CDR3 spans 14 amino acids. In nucleotides, the CDR3 is TGCGCCAGCAGTCACCGCAGACAAAACGGTGGCTACACCTTC. It encodes CASSHRRQNGGYTF.

The chain has TRBV9 and TRBJ2-7; TRBD1 aligns across 8 bases. CDR3 length equals 15 residues. Germline V gene sequence: CDR1 SGDLS, CDR2 YYNGEE. After removal of 0 bases from V and 3 bases from J, the junction contained 5 bases not matched to a gene. For the CDR3, the DNA is TGTGCCAGCAGCGTAGCCGGACAGGGTTACTACGAGCAGTACTTC. The encoded protein is CASSVAGQGYYEQYF.

The chain joins TRBV11-2 to TRBJ2-3, with 8 bases fitting TRBD2. This CDR3 comprises 12 residues. Looked up from germline, CDR1 is SGHAT and CDR2 is FQNNGV. Losses at the gene ends were 6 bases for V and 9 bases for J; bases not matched to a gene: 5. The CDR3 DNA reads as TGTGCCAGCAGTTCTCGGGGGGGAACGCAGTATTTT. Translating it yields CASSSRGGTQYF.

The gene calls are TRBV12-3 or TRBV12-4 and TRBJ1-4; D uncertain. The CDR3 is made up of 13 amino acids. The V and J ends lost 7 bases and 8 bases respectively, with 14 bases between them. The CDR3 DNA sequence: TGTGCCAGCACCCTGGGAAGGGAGGAAAAACTGTTTTTT. As protein: CASTLGREEKLFF.

The V call is TRBV5-1, the J call TRBJ2-3, with D possibly being TRBD2 (5 bases). The germline CDR1 and CDR2 sequences are SGHRS and YFSETQ. Trimming pared 0 bases from V and 4 bases from J, leaving 12 bases between. CDR3 length: 15 residues. The CDR3 here is CASSLATGNPDTQYF. CDR3 nucleotide sequence: TGCGCCAGCAGCTTGGCCACGGGGAACCCAGATACGCAGTATTTT.

The rearrangement links TRBV4-2 to TRBJ2-6; D unclear. The CDR3 is 17 amino acids. From germline, CDR1 is LGHNA and CDR2 YNFKEQ. V lost 1 base to trimming and J lost 0 bases, with 10 bases between them. The CDR3 DNA is TGTGCCAGCAGCCAAGTTGCGGATTCCTCTGGGGCCAACGTCCTGACTTTC. It codes for CASSQVADSSGANVLTF.

The chain has TRBV19 and TRBJ2-1, with 8 bases aligning to TRBD1. The CDR3 extends over 15 amino acids. The ends lost 5 bases at V and 5 bases at J; junction bases unmatched: 8. CDR1 and CDR2 from the germline V gene are LNHDA and SQIVND (reference sequence). CDR3 loop: CASSRGQGPNNEQFF. CDR3 nucleotides: TGTGCCAGTAGTCGAGGACAGGGACCCAACAATGAGCAGTTCTTC.

Regarding this clone: Other nucleotide sequences in the sample specify the same CDR3. The CDR3 loop is CASSSLGRGHRNTIYF. The CDR3 DNA sequence: TGTGCCAGCAGCTCCCTGGGTCGCGGCCACAGGAACACCATATATTTT. This sequence joins TRBV11-1 and TRBJ1-3, with D perhaps matching TRBD1 (5 bases). The CDR3 consists of 16 residues. The V and J ends lost 4 bases and 7 bases respectively, with 20 bases between them. Germline CDR1 SGHAT, CDR2 FQDESV (reference sequence).

This clone was counted a few times. The genes are TRBV5-1 and TRBJ2-7; no firm D call. CDR3 length equals 13 residues. Germline values: CDR1 SGHRS, CDR2 YFSETQ. V was pared by 1 base and J by 3 bases, with 8 bases between. CDR3 in DNA: TGCGCCAGCAGCTTGAACTATAACTACGAGCAGTACTTC. Translated, it gives CASSLNYNYEQYF.